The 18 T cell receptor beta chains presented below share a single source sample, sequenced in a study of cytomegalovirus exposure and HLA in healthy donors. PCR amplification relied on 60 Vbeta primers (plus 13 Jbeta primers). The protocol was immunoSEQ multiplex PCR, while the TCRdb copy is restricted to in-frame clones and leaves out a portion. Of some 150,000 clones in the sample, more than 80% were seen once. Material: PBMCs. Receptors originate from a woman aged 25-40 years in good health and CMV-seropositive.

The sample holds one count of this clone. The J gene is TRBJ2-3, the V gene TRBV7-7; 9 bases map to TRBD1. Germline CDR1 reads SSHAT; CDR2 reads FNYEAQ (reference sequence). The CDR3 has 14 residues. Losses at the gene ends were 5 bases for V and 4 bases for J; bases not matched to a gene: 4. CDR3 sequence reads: CASSRDRESDTQYF. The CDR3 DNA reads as TGTGCCAGCAGCCGGGACAGGGAGTCAGATACGCAGTATTTT.

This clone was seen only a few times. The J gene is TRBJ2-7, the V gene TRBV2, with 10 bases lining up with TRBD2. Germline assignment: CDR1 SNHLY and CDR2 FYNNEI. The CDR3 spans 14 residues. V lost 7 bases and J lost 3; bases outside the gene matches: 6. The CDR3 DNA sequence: TGTGCCAGCACAGGGGAGCGGGGGGGCTACGAGCAGTACTTC. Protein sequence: CASTGERGGYEQYF.

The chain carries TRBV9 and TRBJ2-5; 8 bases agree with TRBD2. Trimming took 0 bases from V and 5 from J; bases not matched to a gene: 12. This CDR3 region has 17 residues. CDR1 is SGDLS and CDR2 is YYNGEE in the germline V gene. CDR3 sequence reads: CASSVGIGTSRMETQYF. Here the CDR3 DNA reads TGTGCCAGCAGCGTAGGGATCGGGACTAGTAGGATGGAGACCCAGTACTTC.

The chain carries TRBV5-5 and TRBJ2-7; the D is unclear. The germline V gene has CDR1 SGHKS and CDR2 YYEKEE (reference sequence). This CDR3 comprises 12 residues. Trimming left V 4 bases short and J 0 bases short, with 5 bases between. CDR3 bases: TGTGCCAGCAGCCTGAGCTCCTACGAGCAGTACTTC. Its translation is CASSLSSYEQYF.

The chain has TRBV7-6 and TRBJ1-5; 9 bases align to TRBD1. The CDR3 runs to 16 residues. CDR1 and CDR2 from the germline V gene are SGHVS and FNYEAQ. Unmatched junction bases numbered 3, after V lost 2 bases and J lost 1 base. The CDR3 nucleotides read TGTGCCAGCAGCTTAACAGGGGGCTCGAGCAATCAGCCCCAGCATTTT. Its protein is CASSLTGGSSNQPQHF. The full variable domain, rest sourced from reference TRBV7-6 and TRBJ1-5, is GAGVSQSPRYKVTKRGQDVALRCDPISGHVSLYWYRQALGQGPEFLTYFNYEAQQDKSGLPNDRFSAERPEGSISTLTIQRTEQRDSAMYRCASSLTGGSSNQPQHFGDGTRLSIL.

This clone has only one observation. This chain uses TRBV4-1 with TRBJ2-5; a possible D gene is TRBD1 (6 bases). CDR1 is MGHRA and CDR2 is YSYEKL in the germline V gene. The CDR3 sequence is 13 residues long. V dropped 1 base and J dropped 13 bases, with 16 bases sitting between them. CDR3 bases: TGCGCCAGCAGCCAAGTAGTTATCGACAGGCCGTACTTC. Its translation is CASSQVVIDRPYF.

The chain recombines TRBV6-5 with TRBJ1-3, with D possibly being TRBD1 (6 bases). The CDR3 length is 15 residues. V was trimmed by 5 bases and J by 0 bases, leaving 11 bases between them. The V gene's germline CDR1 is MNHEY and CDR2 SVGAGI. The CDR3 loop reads CASSKGQFSGNTIYF. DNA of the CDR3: TGTGCCAGCAGTAAAGGACAGTTCTCTGGAAACACCATATATTTT.

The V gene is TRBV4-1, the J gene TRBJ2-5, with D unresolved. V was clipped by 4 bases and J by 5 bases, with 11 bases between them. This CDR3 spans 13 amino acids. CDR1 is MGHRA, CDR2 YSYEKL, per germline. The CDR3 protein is CASSRAFGETQYF. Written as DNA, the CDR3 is TGCGCCAGCAGCCGGGCCTTTGGGGAGACCCAGTACTTC.

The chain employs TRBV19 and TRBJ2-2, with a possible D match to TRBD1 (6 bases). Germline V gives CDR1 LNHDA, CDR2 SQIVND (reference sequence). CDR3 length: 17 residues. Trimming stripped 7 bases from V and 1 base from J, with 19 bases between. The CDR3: CASTPTHRTENTGELFF. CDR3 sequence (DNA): TGTGCCAGTACCCCCACTCACCGGACAGAGAACACCGGGGAGCTGTTTTTT.

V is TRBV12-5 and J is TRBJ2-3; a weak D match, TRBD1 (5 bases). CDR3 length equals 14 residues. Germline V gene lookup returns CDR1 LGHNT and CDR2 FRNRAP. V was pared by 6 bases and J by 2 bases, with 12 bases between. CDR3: CASGTRAPTDTQYF. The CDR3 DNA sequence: TGTGCTAGTGGCACCAGGGCCCCCACAGATACGCAGTATTTT.

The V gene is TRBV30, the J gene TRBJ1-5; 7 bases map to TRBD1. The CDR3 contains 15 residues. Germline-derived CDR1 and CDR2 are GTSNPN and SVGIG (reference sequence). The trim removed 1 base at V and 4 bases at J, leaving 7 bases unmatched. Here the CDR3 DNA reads TGTGCCTGGAGTGGAGGGGGCAAGGGGAATCAGCCCCAGCATTTT. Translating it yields CAWSGGGKGNQPQHF.

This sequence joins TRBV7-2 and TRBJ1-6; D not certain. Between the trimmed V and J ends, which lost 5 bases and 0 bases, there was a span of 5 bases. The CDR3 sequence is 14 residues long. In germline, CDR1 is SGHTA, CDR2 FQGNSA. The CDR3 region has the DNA TGTGCCAGCAGCCCGAGCTCCTATAATTCACCCCTCCACTTT. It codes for CASSPSSYNSPLHF.

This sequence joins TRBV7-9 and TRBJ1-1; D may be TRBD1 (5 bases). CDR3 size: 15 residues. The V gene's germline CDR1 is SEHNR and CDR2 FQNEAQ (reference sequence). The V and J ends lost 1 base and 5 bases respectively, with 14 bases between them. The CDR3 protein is CASSLVAAGGTEAFF. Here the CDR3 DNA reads TGTGCCAGCAGCTTAGTAGCCGCCGGGGGGACTGAAGCTTTCTTT.

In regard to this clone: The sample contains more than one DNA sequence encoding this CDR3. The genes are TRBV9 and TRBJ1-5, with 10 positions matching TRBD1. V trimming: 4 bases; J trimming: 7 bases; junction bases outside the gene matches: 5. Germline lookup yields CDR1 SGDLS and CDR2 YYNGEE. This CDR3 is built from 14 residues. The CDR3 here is CASSPGTGEQPQHF. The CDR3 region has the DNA TGTGCCAGCAGCCCCGGGACAGGGGAACAGCCCCAGCATTTT.

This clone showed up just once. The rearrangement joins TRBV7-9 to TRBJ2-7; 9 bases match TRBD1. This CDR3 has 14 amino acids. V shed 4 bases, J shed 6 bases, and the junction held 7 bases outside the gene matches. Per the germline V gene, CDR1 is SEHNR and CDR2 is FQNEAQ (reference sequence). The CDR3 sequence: CASSYADRGGEQYF. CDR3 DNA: TGTGCCAGCAGCTATGCGGACAGGGGAGGCGAGCAGTACTTC.

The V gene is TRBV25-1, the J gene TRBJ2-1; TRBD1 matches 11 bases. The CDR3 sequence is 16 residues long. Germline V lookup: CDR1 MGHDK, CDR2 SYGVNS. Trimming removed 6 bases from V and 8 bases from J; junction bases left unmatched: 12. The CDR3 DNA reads TGTGCCAGCAGGGGCACGGGACAGGGGGTTTCATATGAGCAGTTCTTC. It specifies CASRGTGQGVSYEQFF.

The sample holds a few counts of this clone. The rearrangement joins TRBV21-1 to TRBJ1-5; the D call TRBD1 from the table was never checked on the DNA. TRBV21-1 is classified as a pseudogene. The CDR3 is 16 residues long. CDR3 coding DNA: TGTGCCAGCAGCAAAAAGGCGACAGGGCCTAATCAGCCCCAGCATTTT. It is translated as CASSKKATGPNQPQHF.

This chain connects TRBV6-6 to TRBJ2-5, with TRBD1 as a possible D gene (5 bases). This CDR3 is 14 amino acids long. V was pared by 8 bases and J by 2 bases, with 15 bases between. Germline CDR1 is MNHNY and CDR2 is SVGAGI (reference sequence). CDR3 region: CASGLSRAQETQYF. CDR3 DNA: TGTGCCAGCGGCTTGTCCAGGGCGCAAGAGACCCAGTACTTC.